What follows are 3 T cell receptor beta chains derived from one specimen sequenced in a study of glioma-infiltrating T cells. TCR alpha and beta CDR3 regions were amplified from RNA using iRepertoire nested multiplex PCR. TCRdb reprocessed the multiplex PCR reads via MiXCR and lists one record per CDR3 protein. The data hold about 5,800 distinct CDR3 sequences, with roughly 30% observed a single time. Specimen: glioma tissue, nonneoplastic brain tissue, or PBMCs (not recorded which). The receptors stem from a human donor with low-grade glioma or glioblastoma, undergoing nonglioma brain surgery, or in good health (not recorded which).

By frequency in the sample, this clonotype is medium-sized. This chain links TRBV7-9 with TRBJ1-5; D unclear. The CDR3 extends over 12 amino acids. Germline CDR1 is SEHNR and CDR2 is FQNEAQ (reference sequence). V lost 1 base, J lost 4 bases, and 2 bases lay in between. CDR3 amino acids: CASSLGNQPQHF. The CDR3 DNA sequence: TGTGCCAGCAGCTTAGGAAATCAGCCCCAGCATTTT.

This clonotype is termed medium-sized. As DNA, the CDR3 is TGTGCCAGCAGTATATCAATGGGGACGCAGTATTTT. Its protein is CASSISMGTQYF. The J gene is TRBJ2-3, the V gene TRBV28; D remains unclear. The V and J ends lost 5 bases and 9 bases respectively, with 12 bases between them. In germline, CDR1 is MDHEN, CDR2 SYDVKM. The CDR3 sequence is 12 residues long.

J is TRBJ2-3 and V is TRBV6-2 or TRBV6-3; D is perhaps TRBD2 (5 bases). In germline, CDR1 is MNHEY, CDR2 SVGEGT. The CDR3 totals 16 residues. The CDR3 DNA sequence: TGTGCAAGCGTACGAAAAGGGAAAGGGAGCGCAGATACGCAGTATTTT. Encoded protein: CASVRKGKGSADTQYF.